This TCR beta chain stems from a study of blood T cell repertoires in COVID-19. The wider study: The origin of the acute and convalescent COVID-19 samples was the United States, Italy and Spain. The cDNA or gDNA used as material had been derived from T cells, B-cell-depleted T cells, or PBMCs.

As handled by the study authors: Counts of nucleated cells, estimated from reference gene primer amplification, were obtained. Produced via immunoSEQ multiplex PCR; TCRdb's table is partial and in-frame only. V, J and clone size were drawn from that table, and D and trimming were deduced from the DNA. Of 65,000 to 90,000 clones listed, roughly 87% are singletons. The TCR was taken from a woman between 45 and 60 years old with active or convalescent COVID-19. The specimen sequenced was peripheral blood.

CDR3 residues: CASSYSGGGDQPQHF. The DNA of the CDR3 is TGTGCCAGCAGTTATTCAGGGGGTGGTGATCAGCCCCAGCATTTT. This chain links TRBV6-9 with TRBJ1-5, with D perhaps TRBD1 (6 bases). The CDR3 has 15 residues. V was shortened by 0 bases and J by 5 bases, with 11 bases between the two germline ends. CDR1 MNHGY and CDR2 SVAAGI come from the germline V gene.